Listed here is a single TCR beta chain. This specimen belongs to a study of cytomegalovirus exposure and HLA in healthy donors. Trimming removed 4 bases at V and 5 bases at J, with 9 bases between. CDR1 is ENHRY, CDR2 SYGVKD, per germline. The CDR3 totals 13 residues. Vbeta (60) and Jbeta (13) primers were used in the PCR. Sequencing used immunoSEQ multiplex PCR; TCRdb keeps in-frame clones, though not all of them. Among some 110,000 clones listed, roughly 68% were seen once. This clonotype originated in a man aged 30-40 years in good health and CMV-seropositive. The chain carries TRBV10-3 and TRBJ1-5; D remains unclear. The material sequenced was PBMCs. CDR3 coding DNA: TGTGCCATCAGTGGGATCAGCGATCAGCCCCAGCATTTT. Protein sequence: CAISGISDQPQHF.